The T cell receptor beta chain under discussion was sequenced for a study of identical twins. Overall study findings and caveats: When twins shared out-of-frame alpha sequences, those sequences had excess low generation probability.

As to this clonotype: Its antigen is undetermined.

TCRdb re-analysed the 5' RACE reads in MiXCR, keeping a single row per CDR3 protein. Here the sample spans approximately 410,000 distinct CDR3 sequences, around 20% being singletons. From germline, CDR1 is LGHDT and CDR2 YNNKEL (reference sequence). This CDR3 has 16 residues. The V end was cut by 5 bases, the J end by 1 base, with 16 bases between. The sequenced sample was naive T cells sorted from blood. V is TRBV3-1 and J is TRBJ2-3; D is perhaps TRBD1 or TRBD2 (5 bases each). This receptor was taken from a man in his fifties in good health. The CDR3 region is CASSSIRDLRTDTQYF. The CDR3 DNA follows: TGTGCCAGCAGCTCAATCCGGGACCTCCGCACAGATACGCAGTATTTT.